This T cell receptor (beta chain) was identified during a study of CD8 T cells in ankylosing spondylitis. Overall study findings and caveats: Disease-linked clones displayed a CD8+ phenotype and appeared relatively rarely in peripheral blood. Characteristic of ankylosing spondylitis blood, it appeared, was a TCR beta motif comprising roughly eight highly homologous variants.

Notes on this clonotype: Its antigen is still unknown.

V dropped 3 bases and J dropped 7 bases, with 7 bases sitting between them. This CDR3 has 12 residues. Molecular-barcoded quantitative 5'-RACE produced these TCR beta libraries. MiXCR, run by TCRdb on the 5' RACE reads, gives a single entry per CDR3 protein. The sample records under 300,000 distinct CDR3 sequences, roughly 10% being singletons. The clonotype originates from a male donor with ankylosing spondylitis or in good health (not recorded which). The chain uses TRBV12-3 or TRBV12-4 and TRBJ2-1; no reliable D call. Sequencing input: blood, either unsorted or a sorted T cell fraction (not recorded which). The CDR3 DNA follows: TGTGCCAGCAGTTTCGCCCGGAATGAGCAGTTCTTC. This encodes CASSFARNEQFF.